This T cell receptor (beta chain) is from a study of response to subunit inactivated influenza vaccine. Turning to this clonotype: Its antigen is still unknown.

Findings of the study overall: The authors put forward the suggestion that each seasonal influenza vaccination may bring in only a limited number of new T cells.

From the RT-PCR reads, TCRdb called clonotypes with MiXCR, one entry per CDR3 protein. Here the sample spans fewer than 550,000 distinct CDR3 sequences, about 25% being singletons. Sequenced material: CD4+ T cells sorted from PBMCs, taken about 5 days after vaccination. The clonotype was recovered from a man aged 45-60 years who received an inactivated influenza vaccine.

The CDR3 nucleotides are TGTGCCATAGCATTACAGGGCCAACCCTACGAGCAGTACTTC. Encoded protein: CAIALQGQPYEQYF. This rearrangement joins TRBV10-3 to TRBJ2-7; the D gene is possibly TRBD1 (6 bases). Deletions cut 9 bases from V and 2 bases from J, with 17 bases between. The CDR3 runs to 14 residues. Germline loops: CDR1 ENHRY, CDR2 SYGVKD.